A single sample gave rise to the 24 T cell receptor beta chains below, sequenced in a study of cytomegalovirus exposure and HLA in healthy donors. The PCR used 60 Vbeta and 13 Jbeta primers. Produced via immunoSEQ multiplex PCR; TCRdb's table is partial and in-frame only. The table includes around 65,000 clones, 60% to 80% detected once. Sequencing input: PBMCs. These receptor sequences come from a man aged 30-40 years in good health and CMV-seronegative.

As concerns this clone: The junction does not match germline at one end; this may be a read error. V is TRBV13 and J is TRBJ2-7, with 7 bases aligning to TRBD1. CDR3 length: 15 residues. Germline-derived CDR1 and CDR2 are PRHDT and FYEKMQ (reference sequence). CDR3 loop: CACSGDSGGVYEQYF. The CDR3 DNA is TGTGCCTGCAGTGGGGATTCAGGGGGAGTCTACGAGCAGTACTTC.

The J gene is TRBJ2-2, the V gene TRBV2, with D uncertain. The CDR3 totals 14 residues. Germline V gives CDR1 SNHLY, CDR2 FYNNEI. V lost 4 bases, J lost 6 bases, and 12 bases lay in between. CDR3 region: CASSVRSAAGELFF. The CDR3 nucleotides are TGTGCCAGCAGTGTTCGGTCCGCCGCCGGGGAGCTGTTTTTT.

The chain links TRBV5-6 to TRBJ2-7, with TRBD2 identical over 9 bases. The junction had 4 bases not matched to a gene; V was cut back by 3 bases and J by 3 bases. CDR1 and CDR2 from the germline V gene are SGHDT and YYEEEE. CDR3 length: 14 amino acids. The CDR3 nucleotides are TGTGCCAGCAGCTCGACTAGCGGAAACTACGAGCAGTACTTC. Amino acid sequence: CASSSTSGNYEQYF. Supplemented by reference TRBV5-6 and TRBJ2-7, the full variable domain reads DAGVTQSPTHLIKTRGQQVTLRCSPKSGHDTVSWYQQALGQGPQFIFQYYEEEERQRGNFPDRFSGHQFPNYSSELNVNALLLGDSALYLCASSSTSGNYEQYFGPGTRLTVT.

The gene calls are TRBV9 and TRBJ2-3, with D perhaps matching TRBD1 (6 bases). Germline V lookup: CDR1 SGDLS, CDR2 YYNGEE. V was clipped by 3 bases and J by 5 bases, with 13 bases between them. The CDR3 extends over 14 amino acids. The CDR3 DNA sequence: TGTGCCAGCAGCGCCTTGACAGGTAAAGATACGCAGTATTTT. This translates into CASSALTGKDTQYF.

A few counts support this clone. The genes are TRBV12-2 and TRBJ1-6. TRBV12-2 counts as a pseudogene. The CDR3 spans 10 residues. This CDR3 reads CASRNLILHF. The CDR3 nucleotides read TGTGCAAGTCGCAACTTAATCCTCCACTTT.

This clone has only a few counts. This chain joins TRBV25-1 and TRBJ1-6; D gene ambiguous. The germline gives CDR1 MGHDK, CDR2 SYGVNS. This CDR3 contains 16 residues. Trimming removed 3 bases at V and 0 bases at J, with 9 bases between. The CDR3 loop is CASSDPTSSYNSPLHF. The CDR3 bases are TGTGCCAGCAGTGATCCCACCAGCTCCTATAATTCACCCCTCCACTTT.

The chain combines TRBV2 with TRBJ1-1; D unresolved. The CDR3 runs 17 residues. From germline, CDR1 is SNHLY and CDR2 FYNNEI. The V end was cut by 2 bases, the J end by 1 base, with 17 bases between. The CDR3 reads CASSELGPSGGNTEAFF. DNA of the CDR3: TGTGCCAGCAGTGAATTGGGCCCGAGTGGAGGGAACACTGAAGCTTTCTTT.

This sequence joins TRBV6-5 and TRBJ1-5; perhaps TRBD1 as D (6 bases). CDR1 and CDR2 from the germline V gene are MNHEY and SVGAGI. Trimming pared 0 bases from V and 7 bases from J, leaving 13 bases between. The CDR3 runs 15 residues. The CDR3 protein is CASSYSLRGGQPQHF. CDR3 DNA: TGTGCCAGCAGTTACTCCCTAAGGGGGGGCCAGCCCCAGCATTTT.

This clone appeared a few times. The chain couples TRBV11-2 to TRBJ1-5, with D perhaps TRBD1 (5 bases). Germline V gene data show CDR1 as SGHAT and CDR2 as FQNNGV. The CDR3 length is 15 residues. V shed 3 bases and J shed 4 bases, with 13 bases lying between them. CDR3 region: CASSFSATANQPQHF. The CDR3 bases are TGTGCCAGCAGCTTTTCCGCGACAGCTAATCAGCCCCAGCATTTT.

This clone was observed a few times. The chain combines TRBV12-5 with TRBJ1-4; 9 nucleotides align to TRBD1. The germline gives CDR1 LGHNT, CDR2 FRNRAP. The CDR3 length is 14 residues. Losses at the gene ends were 6 bases for V and 7 bases for J; bases not matched to a gene: 6. CDR3 in amino acids: CASGRTGEVEKLFF. The CDR3 region has the DNA TGTGCTAGTGGCCGGACAGGGGAAGTTGAAAAACTGTTTTTT.

The chain links TRBV4-1 to TRBJ2-5; a possible D gene is TRBD2 (5 bases). The CDR3 runs to 16 residues. Trimming cost V 3 bases and J 4 bases, with 18 bases left between them. The germline V gene has CDR1 MGHRA and CDR2 YSYEKL. CDR3 bases: TGCGCCAGCAGCCAGGTGCTAGCATTAGGCACAGAGACCCAGTACTTC. It yields the protein CASSQVLALGTETQYF.

This clone was recorded a few times. This chain uses TRBV7-7 with TRBJ2-5, with 10 bases that match TRBD2. In germline, CDR1 is SSHAT, CDR2 FNYEAQ (reference sequence). CDR3 size: 14 residues. V was clipped by 4 bases and J by 2 bases; unmatched bases: 1. The CDR3 loop is CASSSGLAQETQYF. CDR3 bases: TGTGCCAGCAGCTCGGGACTAGCGCAAGAGACCCAGTACTTC.

This clone has just one count. V usage is TRBV19 and J usage is TRBJ1-5, with D possibly matching TRBD1 (5 bases). This CDR3 region has 15 residues. Trimming removed 4 bases at V and 5 bases at J, with 15 bases between. CDR1 LNHDA and CDR2 SQIVND come from the germline V gene (reference sequence). CDR3 protein: CASSSQAGSYQPQHF. As DNA, the CDR3 is TGTGCCAGTAGTAGCCAGGCAGGGTCTTATCAGCCCCAGCATTTT.

The chain joins TRBV4-1 to TRBJ1-1; weak D call: TRBD1 (5 bases). Per the germline V gene, CDR1 is MGHRA and CDR2 is YSYEKL. Trimming left V 0 bases short and J 3 bases short, with 14 bases between. The CDR3 totals 16 residues. The DNA of the CDR3 is TGCGCCAGCAGCCAAGATGGGAGGGGCGGAGACACTGAAGCTTTCTTT. This sequence encodes CASSQDGRGGDTEAFF.

The CDR3, as DNA: TGCAGTGCTAGAGAATCGGACGAGCAGTACTTC. It translates to CSARESDEQYF. The chain links TRBV20-1 to TRBJ2-7; D remains ambiguous. CDR1 is DFQATT and CDR2 is SNEGSKA in the germline V gene (reference sequence). Between the trimmed V and J ends, which lost 0 bases and 5 bases, there was a span of 5 bases. The CDR3 length is 11 residues.

The gene calls are TRBV6-4 and TRBJ2-7; D not resolved. The CDR3 contains 17 residues. Between the trimmed V and J ends, which lost 2 bases and 0 bases, there was a span of 17 bases. CDR1 and CDR2 from the germline V gene are MRHNA and SNTAGT. The DNA for the CDR3 is TGTGCCAGCAGTGACAGATCTAACTACCCGATCTCCTACGAGCAGTACTTC. Amino acid sequence: CASSDRSNYPISYEQYF.

The V call is TRBV2, the J call TRBJ2-7; the D gene is possibly TRBD1 (5 bases). V was cut by 7 bases and J by 2 bases, with 12 bases left in between. The CDR3 contains 13 residues. Germline values: CDR1 SNHLY, CDR2 FYNNEI. CDR3 region: CASNPDRTYEQYF. The CDR3 DNA reads as TGTGCCAGCAACCCTGACAGAACCTACGAGCAGTACTTC.

This clone was seen more than once but under ten times. The J gene is TRBJ2-5, the V gene TRBV5-1; 8 nucleotides align to TRBD2. Germline CDR1 is SGHRS and CDR2 is YFSETQ. The CDR3 extends over 14 amino acids. The V and J ends lost 0 bases and 2 bases, in that order; junction bases with no gene match: 0. The CDR3 loop is CASSLAGGQETQYF. The CDR3 bases are TGCGCCAGCAGCTTGGCGGGGGGGCAAGAGACCCAGTACTTC.

The genes are TRBV5-4 and TRBJ2-5; 7 bases are a match to TRBD2. This CDR3 comprises 16 residues. Germline loops: CDR1 SGHNT, CDR2 YYREEE (reference sequence). V trimming: 0 bases; J trimming: 3 bases; junction bases outside the gene matches: 8. CDR3 in amino acids: CASSLEVIGREETQYF. In DNA form, the CDR3 reads TGTGCCAGCAGCTTGGAAGTGATAGGGAGGGAAGAGACCCAGTACTTC.

The gene calls are TRBV2 and TRBJ1-6; 9 bases line up with TRBD1. Germline loops: CDR1 SNHLY, CDR2 FYNNEI. The CDR3 is made up of 16 amino acids. V shed 4 bases and J 6 bases; nucleotides not matched to a gene: 7. CDR3 coding DNA: TGTGCCAGCAGTGTCCCGGGACAGGGTCGTAATTCACCCCTCCACTTT. Residues: CASSVPGQGRNSPLHF.

This sequence joins TRBV4-1 and TRBJ2-7, with a possible D match to TRBD1 (6 bases). Trimming shortened V by 8 bases and J by 2 bases, and 19 bases separated the two germline ends. The CDR3 runs to 15 residues. Germline assignment: CDR1 MGHRA and CDR2 YSYEKL. The CDR3 reads CASGPHRADTYEQYF. The CDR3 nucleotides read TGCGCCAGCGGTCCGCACAGGGCGGATACCTACGAGCAGTACTTC.

The chain couples TRBV4-1 to TRBJ2-1, with 9 bases fitting TRBD2. The CDR3 sequence is 17 residues long. The V and J ends lost 0 bases and 6 bases, in that order; junction bases with no gene match: 9. Germline assignment: CDR1 MGHRA and CDR2 YSYEKL. This chain's CDR3 is CASSQDALAGAGNEQFF. For the CDR3, the DNA is TGCGCCAGCAGCCAAGATGCCTTAGCGGGGGCGGGCAATGAGCAGTTCTTC.

Only a few counts were recorded for this clone. The V gene is TRBV19, the J gene TRBJ1-5; TRBD1 might be the D (5 bases). The CDR3 runs to 14 residues. Trimming took 2 bases from V and 2 from J, leaving 7 bases between them. Germline loops: CDR1 LNHDA, CDR2 SQIVND (reference sequence). CDR3: CASSIQGGNQPQHF. CDR3 DNA: TGTGCCAGTAGTATACAGGGTGGCAATCAGCCCCAGCATTTT.

The CDR3 sequence: CASSGLGVYTGELFF. CDR3 in DNA: TGTGCCAGCAGCGGCCTAGGGGTCTACACCGGGGAGCTGTTTTTT. This chain links TRBV6-1 with TRBJ2-2; D may be TRBD1 (5 bases). The ends were cut back, 6 bases at V and 3 bases at J, with 14 bases in the middle. The germline gives CDR1 MNHNS, CDR2 SASEGT. CDR3 size: 15 residues.